Following are 27 T cell receptor beta chains from one sample sequenced in a study of Tregs in tolerant kidney transplant recipients. TCRdb keeps only in-frame clones here, not all; method: immunoSEQ multiplex PCR. The sample holds tens of thousands of clones, about 83% seen once. The sample comprised CD4+ T cells from blood. These receptors came from a human donor in good health.

V gene TRBV6-5 combines with J gene TRBJ1-2; no clear D gene. The CDR3 loop spans 12 amino acids. V was clipped by 8 bases and J by 7 bases, with 14 bases between them. In germline, CDR1 is MNHEY, CDR2 SVGAGI. The DNA of the CDR3 is TGTGCCAGCGGATCCGACGGTTTTGGCTACACCTTC. Protein: CASGSDGFGYTF.

This chain links TRBV7-2 with TRBJ1-2; 9 bases line up with TRBD1. There are 14 residues in the CDR3. Trimming took 5 bases from V and 6 from J; bases not matched to a gene: 7. Germline V CDR1 and CDR2: SGHTA, FQGNSA. The CDR3 loop is CASSPGTGTHGYTF. CDR3 nucleotide sequence: TGTGCCAGCAGCCCCGGGACAGGGACCCATGGCTACACCTTC.

CDR3 DNA: TGTGCCAGCAGTTATGGGGGATATCAGCCCCAGCATTTT. It specifies CASSYGGYQPQHF. This sequence joins TRBV6-5 and TRBJ1-5; D is possibly TRBD1 (5 bases). The CDR3 runs to 13 residues. Deletions cut 3 bases from V and 5 bases from J, with 8 bases between. Germline values: CDR1 MNHEY, CDR2 SVGAGI.

This clone was recorded a few times. The same CDR3 is also encoded by other DNA sequences in this sample. CDR3 in amino acids: CASSDPGRFQETQYF. For the CDR3, the DNA is TGTGCCAGCAGTGATCCGGGACGTTTCCAAGAGACCCAGTACTTC. The V call is TRBV25-1, the J call TRBJ2-5, with D perhaps being TRBD1 or TRBD2 (5 bases each). The CDR3 has 15 amino acids. In germline, CDR1 is MGHDK, CDR2 SYGVNS. V lost 3 bases and J 1 base, leaving 12 bases between the germline ends.

The chain combines TRBV6-6 with TRBJ2-5, with no clear D. The CDR3 runs 14 residues. V was clipped by 6 bases and J by 1 base, with 12 bases between them. CDR1 is MNHNY and CDR2 is SVGAGI in the germline V gene (reference sequence). The CDR3 coding sequence is TGTGCCAGCAGAGGAAAGAACCTCCAAGAGACCCAGTACTTC. Translated, it gives CASRGKNLQETQYF.

The chain is built from TRBV28 and TRBJ1-2; D is ambiguous. V lost 10 bases, J lost 5 bases, and 11 bases lay in between. CDR3 length equals 11 residues. Germline CDR1 MDHEN, CDR2 SYDVKM. CDR3 loop: CATGGQYGYTF. Written as DNA, the CDR3 is TGTGCCACCGGAGGGCAGTATGGCTACACCTTC.

The CDR3, as DNA: TGCGCCAGCAGCCAAGGAGGATGGGGAGATACAGATACGCAGTATTTT. It yields the protein CASSQGGWGDTDTQYF. The J gene is TRBJ2-3, the V gene TRBV4-3; possibly TRBD2 for D (5 bases). V lost 1 base and J lost 3, with 14 bases in between. Germline V gene lookup returns CDR1 LGHNA and CDR2 YSLEER. CDR3 size: 16 residues.

The chain combines TRBV7-8 with TRBJ2-5; D gene ambiguous. Germline assignment: CDR1 SGHVS and CDR2 FQNEAQ. The CDR3 extends over 13 amino acids. Trimming stripped 4 bases from V and 3 bases from J, with 9 bases between. The CDR3 loop is CASSSRYKETQYF. In DNA, the CDR3 is TGTGCCAGCAGCTCTCGGTACAAAGAGACCCAGTACTTC.

V and J are TRBV28 and TRBJ1-1; TRBD1 matches at 8 bases. CDR1 and CDR2 (germline): MDHEN, SYDVKM. The CDR3 has 12 residues. V gave up 7 bases and J gave up 3 bases; unmatched junction bases: 1. Written as DNA, the CDR3 is TGTGCCAGCAACAGGGGGTACACTGAAGCTTTCTTT. Its translation: CASNRGYTEAFF.

This rearrangement joins TRBV7-8 to TRBJ1-1, with D unclear. The CDR3 runs 15 residues. V was cut by 1 base and J by 0 bases, with 9 bases left in between. The V gene's germline CDR1 is SGHVS and CDR2 FQNEAQ. The CDR3 bases are TGTGCCAGCAGCTTAGTAACGATCGTGAACACTGAAGCTTTCTTT. Its protein product is CASSLVTIVNTEAFF.

The V and J genes are TRBV5-4 and TRBJ1-1; D is uncertain. CDR3 length: 12 amino acids. The germline V gene has CDR1 SGHNT and CDR2 YYREEE (reference sequence). Trimming took off 2 bases at V and 5 bases at J, with 7 bases between the two ends. CDR3 protein: CASSFERTEAFF. Written as DNA, the CDR3 is TGTGCCAGCAGCTTCGAAAGAACTGAAGCTTTCTTT.

This clone is judged medium-sized. The chain carries TRBV18 and TRBJ2-5, with D unclear. Per the germline V gene, CDR1 is KGHSH and CDR2 is LQKENI. The length of the CDR3 is 15 residues. V gave up 0 bases and J gave up 0 bases, with 8 bases separating them. CDR3 nucleotide sequence: TGTGCCAGCTCACCACCGACGGCAAACCAAGAGACCCAGTACTTC. Translating it yields CASSPPTANQETQYF.

This clone was detected once. The chain uses TRBV6-5 and TRBJ2-7, with D tentatively TRBD2 (7 bases). Trimming took 6 bases from V and 7 from J, leaving 16 bases between them. CDR1 is MNHEY and CDR2 is SVGAGI in the germline V gene. This CDR3 contains 13 residues. The CDR3: CASRPSGGREQYF. For the CDR3, the DNA is TGTGCCAGCAGGCCGTCGGGGGGCAGGGAGCAGTACTTC.

The gene calls are TRBV7-2 and TRBJ1-1, with D hard to call. Germline CDR1 is SGHTA and CDR2 is FQGNSA. The CDR3 contains 16 residues. Trimming shortened V by 3 bases and J by 0 bases, and 14 bases separated the two germline ends. The chain's CDR3 is CASSFADWRVNTEAFF. CDR3 nucleotides: TGTGCCAGCAGCTTTGCCGACTGGCGGGTGAACACTGAAGCTTTCTTT. Based on the CDR3 plus reference TRBV7-2 and TRBJ1-1, the full variable domain is GAGVSQSPSNKVTEKGKDVELRCDPISGHTALYWYRQSLGQGLEFLIYFQGNSAPDKSGLPSDRFSAERTGGSVSTLTIQRTQQEDSAVYLCASSFADWRVNTEAFFGQGTRLTVV.

J is TRBJ2-5 and V is TRBV19; D not certain. This CDR3 is 14 amino acids long. Germline V gene data show CDR1 as LNHDA and CDR2 as SQIVND (reference sequence). V lost 2 bases and J 4 bases, leaving 11 bases between the germline ends. The CDR3 nucleotides are TGTGCCAGTAGTATATATGCCGGGCGAGAGACCCAGTACTTC. Protein sequence: CASSIYAGRETQYF.

The rearrangement links TRBV6-5 to TRBJ2-7; D is unresolved. Trimming left V 5 bases short and J 6 bases short, with 11 bases between. The CDR3 loop spans 12 amino acids. Germline loops: CDR1 MNHEY, CDR2 SVGAGI. Here the CDR3 reads CASSTLPGEQYF. The CDR3 nucleotides are TGTGCCAGCAGTACATTACCCGGCGAGCAGTACTTC.

The gene calls are TRBV27 and TRBJ2-7, with 9 bases fitting TRBD1. The CDR3 runs to 13 residues. V was clipped by 4 bases and J by 2 bases; unmatched bases: 0. Germline values: CDR1 MNHEY, CDR2 SMNVEV (reference sequence). The CDR3 DNA is TGTGCCAGCAGTTGGACAGGGGCCTACGAGCAGTACTTC. Its translation: CASSWTGAYEQYF.

The genes are TRBV7-6 and TRBJ2-5; D may be TRBD1 or TRBD2 (6 bases each). Trimming stripped 3 bases from V and 1 base from J, with 18 bases between. The CDR3 covers 17 residues. Germline CDR1 SGHVS, CDR2 FNYEAQ. Here the CDR3 DNA reads TGTGCCAGCAGCTTGGGGGGCGCCTTTACGAGCCAAGAGACCCAGTACTTC. It is translated as CASSLGGAFTSQETQYF.

This chain uses TRBV5-1 with TRBJ2-2; D possibly corresponds to TRBD2 (6 bases). V lost 6 bases and J 6 bases, leaving 18 bases between the germline ends. The CDR3 sequence is 15 residues long. CDR1 and CDR2 (germline): SGHRS, YFSETQ. The CDR3 nucleotides are TGCGCCAGCATGATCGGGGGAGCCACCGCCGGGGAGCTGTTTTTT. This encodes CASMIGGATAGELFF. Based on the CDR3 plus reference TRBV5-1 and TRBJ2-2, the full variable domain is KAGVTQTPRYLIKTRGQQVTLSCSPISGHRSVSWYQQTPGQGLQFLFEYFSETQRNKGNFPGRFSGRQFSNSRSEMNVSTLELGDSALYLCASMIGGATAGELFFGEGSRLTVL.

A few counts support this clone. The genes are TRBV18 and TRBJ1-2, with TRBD1 matching over 9 bases. The CDR3 is made up of 14 amino acids. Germline values: CDR1 KGHSH, CDR2 LQKENI. V shed 6 bases, J shed 6 bases, and the junction held 8 bases outside the gene matches. For the CDR3, the DNA is TGTGCCAGCTCCCGGGACAGGGAATCTAATGGCTACACCTTC. Its protein is CASSRDRESNGYTF.

The V and J genes are TRBV4-2 and TRBJ2-7, with TRBD2 matching 9 bases. Per the germline V gene, CDR1 is LGHNA and CDR2 is YNFKEQ. This CDR3 has 19 amino acids. The V and J ends lost 0 bases and 1 base, in that order; junction bases with no gene match: 13. The CDR3 reads CASSQEGLGGGASSYEQYF. CDR3 coding DNA: TGTGCCAGCAGCCAAGAGGGTCTAGGCGGGGGGGCTAGTTCCTACGAGCAGTACTTC.

Regarding this clone: Other DNA sequences from this sample encode an identical CDR3 as well. V gene TRBV7-2 combines with J gene TRBJ2-7; D gene unclear. Trimming took off 5 bases at V and 5 bases at J, with 10 bases between the two ends. Per germline, CDR1 SGHTA and CDR2 FQGNSA. The CDR3 loop spans 12 amino acids. The CDR3 coding sequence is TGTGCCAGCAGCCCCGCCATCCACGAGCAGTACTTC. This encodes CASSPAIHEQYF.

The J gene is TRBJ1-6, the V gene TRBV7-3; tentatively, D is TRBD1 (6 bases). Germline V gene data show CDR1 as SGHTA and CDR2 as FQGTGA. This CDR3 has 17 residues. V was cut by 1 base and J by 8 bases, with 18 bases left in between. Here the CDR3 reads CASSLIFEGDQDSPLHF. The CDR3 nucleotides read TGTGCCAGCAGCTTAATCTTTGAGGGGGACCAGGATTCACCCCTCCACTTT. Variable domain in full (rest from reference TRBV7-3 and TRBJ1-6): GAGVSQTPSNKVTEKGKYVELRCDPISGHTALYWYRQSLGQGPEFLIYFQGTGAADDSGLPNDRFFAVRPEGSVSTLKIQRTERGDSAVYLCASSLIFEGDQDSPLHFGNGTRLTVT.

The rearrangement uses TRBV5-1 and TRBJ2-3; perhaps TRBD2 as D (6 bases). Germline CDR1 and CDR2: SGHRS and YFSETQ. The CDR3 runs to 15 residues. V shed 0 bases and J shed 0 bases, with 8 bases lying between them. This chain's CDR3 is CASSLVAVSTDTQYF. CDR3 sequence (DNA): TGCGCCAGCAGCTTGGTAGCGGTTAGCACAGATACGCAGTATTTT.

This chain joins TRBV6-5 and TRBJ2-1; D might be TRBD1 or TRBD2, each matching 6 bases. From germline, CDR1 is MNHEY and CDR2 SVGAGI. Trimming removed 6 bases from V and 5 bases from J, with 11 bases in between. This CDR3 region has 13 residues. CDR3 in DNA: TGTGCCAGCAGCCTTGGGGGGCACAATGAGCAGTTCTTC. Its protein is CASSLGGHNEQFF.

The V gene is TRBV7-2, the J gene TRBJ2-1; 11 bases line up with TRBD2. This CDR3 has 15 residues. Germline CDR1 and CDR2: SGHTA and FQGNSA. J gave up 6 bases and V 5 bases, and 6 bases lay outside the gene matches. Written as DNA, the CDR3 is TGTGCCAGCAGCGCCACTAGCGGGGGATTCAATGAGCAGTTCTTC. Residues: CASSATSGGFNEQFF.

The chain joins TRBV7-2 to TRBJ2-5; 8 bases align to TRBD2. Germline V gene lookup returns CDR1 SGHTA and CDR2 FQGNSA. CDR3 length equals 14 residues. Trimming removed 5 bases from V and 1 base from J; junction bases left unmatched: 3. The CDR3 region is CASSPGGAQETQYF. The CDR3 DNA sequence: TGTGCCAGCAGCCCCGGGGGGGCCCAAGAGACCCAGTACTTC.